This T cell receptor beta chain was captured by sequencing in a study of blood T cell repertoires in COVID-19. On the study more broadly: COVID-19 samples, acute and convalescent, were from the United States, Italy and Spain. Sources were T cells, B-cell-depleted T cells, or PBMCs; the material itself was cDNA or gDNA.

The V gene lost 1 base and the J gene lost 0 bases, with 13 bases spanning the gap. This CDR3 is 18 amino acids long. Looked up from germline, CDR1 is MNHEY and CDR2 is SMNVEV (reference sequence). In the original processing: Researchers report that nucleated cell counts were estimated from reference gene primer amplification. Sequenced by immunoSEQ multiplex PCR; TCRdb stores in-frame clones only, minus some. The DNA gave D and trimming, while V, J and clone size come from that table. The table includes about 170,000 clones, roughly 87% detected once. Assignments of participants to cohorts depended upon their own reported clinical history.

The sample comprised PBMCs or T cells enriched from blood (not recorded which). The TCR comes from a human donor with acute COVID-19. The donor label of this sample is uncertain. The genes are TRBV27 and TRBJ2-6, with D possibly TRBD2 on 6 matching bases. The CDR3 DNA follows: TGTGCCAGCAGTTTATATGGCGGGGTAGTCTCTGGGGCCAACGTCCTGACTTTC. Amino acids: CASSLYGGVVSGANVLTF.